This is a list of T cell receptor beta chains from one sample in a study of blood T cell repertoires in COVID-19. The protocol was immunoSEQ multiplex PCR, while the TCRdb copy is restricted to in-frame clones and leaves out a portion. The data hold 250,000 to 300,000 clones, with around four fifths observed a single time. The source material was peripheral blood. These receptors originate from an older man with acute or convalescent COVID-19. CDR3s include the opening cysteine and the closing phenylalanine or tryptophan. Size tells how often a clone was seen (once, few, many) or the class of an expanded clone, and some rows leave it out.

abundance,len,v_gene,CDR3aa
-,16,TRBV11-3,CASSHRTAKATDTQYF
few,13,TRBV29-1,CSVEKDSEDTQYF
-,14,TRBV3-1/TRBV3-2,CASSHGQGYNEQFF
once,15,TRBV4-1,CASSPGSTRGAEAFF
-,14,TRBV5-1,CASSLAYREDTIYF
-,15,TRBV19,CASSGQGSGANVLTF
-,15,TRBV2,CASSVSRQGGQPQHF
-,12,TRBV3-1/TRBV3-2,CASSRGQGGYTF
few,14,TRBV5-1,CASRTTGTNSPLHF
-,15,TRBV28,CASSLDPGSFTEAFF
-,13,TRBV5-1,CASSYQENTEAFF
-,14,TRBV15,CATSQNQGGTEAFF
-,16,TRBV7-2,CASSYSSGGALETQYF
-,14,TRBV28,CASGPGQIREKLFF
-,17,TRBV11-3,CASSPTAGGGGANVLTF
-,15,TRBV19,CASSIVAVGTGELFF
-,15,TRBV28,CASSEDRGRFSPLHF
-,14,TRBV5-5,CASSLEAGGKPQHF
-,14,TRBV5-1,CASSPEARTGELFF
few,16,TRBV9,CASSRTSGVSYNEQFF
-,15,TRBV5-1,CASSPKASGSYEQYF
once,15,TRBV11-2,CASSLSVDRNQPQHF
-,14,TRBV28,CASSLSGPLYEQYF
-,13,TRBV2,CASSDGTRDTQYF
-,16,TRBV5-1,CASSSDRSVGATEAFF
few,17,TRBV9,CASSREGGTRNTGELFF
-,18,TRBV5-1,CASSLGGTGISGANVLTF
-,15,TRBV6-5,CASTPGQNSGNTIYF
-,18,TRBV6-6,CASSPGTGGPRGNQPQHF
few,11,TRBV24-1,CATSLGGEAFF
-,15,TRBV19,CASSTRQSTNEKLFF
-,16,TRBV6-5,CASSSVRVPNTGELFF
-,15,TRBV7-3,CASSLLAGFYNEQFF
-,17,TRBV21-1,CASSPSVRVPGANVLTF
-,16,TRBV4-2,CASSPGLAGGGLEQFF
-,16,TRBV6-1,CASSEVTSGVTDTQYF
once,13,TRBV6-5,CASSYDRDQPQHF
-,15,TRBV5-1,CASSLDGSYGNTIYF
few,16,TRBV19,CASSIAEAPSGQPQHF
-,16,TRBV19,CASSIGGRLARETQYF
-,15,TRBV19,CASSIFSAGGDPQHF
-,15,TRBV6-5,CASSATDLSGNTIYF
-,11,TRBV3-1/TRBV3-2,CASQGSTEAFF